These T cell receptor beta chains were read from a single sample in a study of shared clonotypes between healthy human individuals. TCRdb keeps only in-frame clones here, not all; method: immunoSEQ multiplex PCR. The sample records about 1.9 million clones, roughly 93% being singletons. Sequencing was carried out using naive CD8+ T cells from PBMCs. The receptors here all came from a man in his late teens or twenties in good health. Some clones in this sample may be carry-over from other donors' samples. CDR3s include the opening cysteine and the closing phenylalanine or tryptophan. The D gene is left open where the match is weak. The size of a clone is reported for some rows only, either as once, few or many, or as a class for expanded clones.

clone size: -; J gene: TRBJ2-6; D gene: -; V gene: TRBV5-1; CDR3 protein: CASSLVLASDSGANVLTF; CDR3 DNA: TGCGCCAGCAGCTTGGTACTAGCTTCGGACTCTGGGGCCAACGTCCTGACTTTC
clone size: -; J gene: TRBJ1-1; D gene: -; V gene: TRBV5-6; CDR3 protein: CASSWGSTEAFF; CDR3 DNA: TGTGCCAGCAGCTGGGGTTCCACTGAAGCTTTCTTT
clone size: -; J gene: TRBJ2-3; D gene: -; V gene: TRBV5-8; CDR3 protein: CASSLLRPSTDTQYF; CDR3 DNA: TGTGCCAGCAGCTTGTTAAGGCCGAGCACAGATACGCAGTATTTT
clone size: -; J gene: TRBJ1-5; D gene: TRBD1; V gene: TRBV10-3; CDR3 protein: CAISEAQGAGEPQHF; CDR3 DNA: TGTGCCATCAGTGAGGCACAGGGGGCCGGGGAGCCCCAGCATTTT
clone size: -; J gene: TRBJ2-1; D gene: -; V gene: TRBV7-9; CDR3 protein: CASSLSFSDLKNEQFF; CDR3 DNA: TGTGCCAGCAGCTTATCCTTTTCGGACCTAAAGAATGAGCAGTTCTTC
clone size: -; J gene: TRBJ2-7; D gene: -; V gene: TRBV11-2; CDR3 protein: CASSIGTSRTEQYF; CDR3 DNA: TGTGCCAGCAGCATAGGGACATCTAGGACCGAGCAGTACTTC
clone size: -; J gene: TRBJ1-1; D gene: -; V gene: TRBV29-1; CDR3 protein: CSVRQFLMNTEAFF; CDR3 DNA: TGCAGCGTCCGACAGTTCCTTATGAACACTGAAGCTTTCTTT
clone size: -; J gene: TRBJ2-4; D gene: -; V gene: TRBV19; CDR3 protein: CASSMTVLAKNIQYF; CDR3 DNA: TGTGCCAGTAGTATGACCGTACTAGCCAAAAACATTCAGTACTTC
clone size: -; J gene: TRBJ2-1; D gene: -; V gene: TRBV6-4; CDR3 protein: CASSDYTDSEVREQFF; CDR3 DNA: TGTGCCAGCAGTGACTATACGGACTCCGAGGTGCGTGAGCAGTTCTTC
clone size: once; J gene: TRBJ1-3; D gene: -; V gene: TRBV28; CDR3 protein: CASSFEGTGNTIYF; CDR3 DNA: TGTGCCAGCAGTTTTGAGGGGACTGGAAACACCATATATTTT
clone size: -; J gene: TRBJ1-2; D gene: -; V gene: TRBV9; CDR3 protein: CASSVGGVYNYGYTF; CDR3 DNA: TGTGCCAGCAGCGTAGGAGGAGTCTATAACTATGGCTACACCTTC
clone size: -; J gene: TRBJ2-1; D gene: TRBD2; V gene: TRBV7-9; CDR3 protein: CASSLSSGGDNEQFF; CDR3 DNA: TGTGCCAGCAGCTTATCTAGCGGGGGAGACAATGAGCAGTTCTTC
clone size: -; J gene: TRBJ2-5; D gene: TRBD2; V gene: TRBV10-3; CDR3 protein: CAISGTTSGSTKETQYF; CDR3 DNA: TGTGCCATCAGTGGGACTACTAGCGGGTCTACCAAAGAGACCCAGTACTTC
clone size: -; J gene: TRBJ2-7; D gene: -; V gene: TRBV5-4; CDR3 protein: CASSTLPGSKRGYEQYF; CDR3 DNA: TGTGCCAGCAGCACACTCCCGGGATCTAAAAGGGGCTACGAGCAGTACTTC
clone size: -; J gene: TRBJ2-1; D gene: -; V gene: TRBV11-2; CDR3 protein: CASSLGRWGGGEQFF; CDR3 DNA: TGTGCCAGCAGCTTAGGCCGGTGGGGTGGTGGGGAGCAGTTCTTC
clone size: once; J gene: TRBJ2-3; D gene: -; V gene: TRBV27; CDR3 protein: CASSWGGDTQYF; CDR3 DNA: TGTGCCAGCAGTTGGGGCGGAGATACGCAGTATTTT
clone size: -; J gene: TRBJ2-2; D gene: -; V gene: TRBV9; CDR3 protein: CASSFGPTGELFF; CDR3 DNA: TGTGCCAGCAGCTTCGGGCCCACCGGGGAGCTGTTTTTT
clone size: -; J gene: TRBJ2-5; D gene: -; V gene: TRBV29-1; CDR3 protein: CSVEDLRTLLRTQYF; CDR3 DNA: TGCAGCGTTGAAGATCTCCGGACACTTCTAAGGACCCAGTACTTC
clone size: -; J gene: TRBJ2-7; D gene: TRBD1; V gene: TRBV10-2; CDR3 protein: CASTPGRTGDHEQYF; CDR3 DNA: TGCGCCAGCACCCCGGGAAGGACAGGGGACCACGAGCAGTACTTC
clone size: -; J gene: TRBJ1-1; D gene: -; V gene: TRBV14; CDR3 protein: CASSHKALRGPPSPNTEAFF; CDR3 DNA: TGTGCCAGCAGCCATAAAGCCCTAAGGGGACCGCCCTCGCCGAACACTGAAGCTTTCTTT
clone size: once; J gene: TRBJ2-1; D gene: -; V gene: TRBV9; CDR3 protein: CASSGAGETGYNEQFF; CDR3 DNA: TGTGCCAGCAGTGGAGCAGGGGAGACCGGCTACAATGAGCAGTTCTTC
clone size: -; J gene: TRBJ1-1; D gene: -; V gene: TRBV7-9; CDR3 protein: CASSLVPGITTEAFF; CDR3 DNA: TGTGCCAGCAGCTTAGTCCCGGGGATTACCACTGAAGCTTTCTTT
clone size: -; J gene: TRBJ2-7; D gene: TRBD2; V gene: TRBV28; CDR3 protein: CASTSLYGRTSYEQYF; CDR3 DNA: TGTGCCAGCACCTCTTTGTACGGGAGGACGTCCTACGAGCAGTACTTC
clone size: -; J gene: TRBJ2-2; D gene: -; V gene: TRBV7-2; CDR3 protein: CASSWGGGELFF; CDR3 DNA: TGTGCCAGCAGCTGGGGCGGCGGGGAGCTGTTTTTT
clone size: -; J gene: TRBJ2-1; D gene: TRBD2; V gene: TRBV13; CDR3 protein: CASSLGTGGNYNEQFF; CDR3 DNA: TGTGCCAGCAGCTTAGGGACGGGAGGAAATTACAATGAGCAGTTCTTC
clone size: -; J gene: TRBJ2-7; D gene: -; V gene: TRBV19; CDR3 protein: CASSRANFYEQYF; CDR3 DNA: TGTGCCAGTAGTAGAGCAAATTTCTACGAGCAGTACTTC
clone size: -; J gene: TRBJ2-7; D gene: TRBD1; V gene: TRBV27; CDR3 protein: CASKHTTGEQYF; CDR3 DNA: TGTGCCAGCAAACACACGACAGGGGAGCAGTACTTC
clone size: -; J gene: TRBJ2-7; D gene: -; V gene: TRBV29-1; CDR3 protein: CSVEVGSSSYEQYF; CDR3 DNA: TGCAGCGTTGAAGTGGGCAGCAGCTCCTACGAGCAGTACTTC
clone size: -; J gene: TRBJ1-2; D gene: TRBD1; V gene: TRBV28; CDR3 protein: CASLGTGGDYGYTF; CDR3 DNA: TGTGCCAGCCTGGGGACAGGGGGCGACTATGGCTACACCTTC
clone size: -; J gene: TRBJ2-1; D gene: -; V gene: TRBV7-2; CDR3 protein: CASSLVGVSGLEGDEQFF; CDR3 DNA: TGTGCCAGCAGCTTAGTCGGGGTGAGCGGGCTCGAAGGGGATGAGCAGTTCTTC
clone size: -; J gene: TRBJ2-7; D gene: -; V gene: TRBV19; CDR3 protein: CASGETSYEQYF; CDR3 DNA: TGTGCCAGTGGGGAGACCTCCTACGAGCAGTACTTC
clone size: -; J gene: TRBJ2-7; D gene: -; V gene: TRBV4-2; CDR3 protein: CASSQVSAREQYF; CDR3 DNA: TGTGCCAGCAGCCAAGTGTCTGCGAGGGAGCAGTACTTC
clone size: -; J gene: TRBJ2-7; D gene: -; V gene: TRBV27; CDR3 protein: CASSSHRDSEQYF; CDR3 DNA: TGTGCCAGCAGTTCCCACAGGGATTCCGAGCAGTACTTC
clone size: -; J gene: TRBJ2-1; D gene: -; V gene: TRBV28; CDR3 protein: CASSPYNEQFF; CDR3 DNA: TGTGCCAGCAGCCCATACAATGAGCAGTTCTTC
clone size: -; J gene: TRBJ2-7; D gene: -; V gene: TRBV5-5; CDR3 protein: CASSSPGLEYYEQYF; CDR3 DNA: TGTGCCAGCAGCTCTCCAGGATTAGAGTACTACGAGCAGTACTTC
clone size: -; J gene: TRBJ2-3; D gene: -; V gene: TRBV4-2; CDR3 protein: CASSQEVRDTDTQYF; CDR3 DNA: TGTGCCAGCAGCCAAGAGGTGAGAGATACAGATACGCAGTATTTT
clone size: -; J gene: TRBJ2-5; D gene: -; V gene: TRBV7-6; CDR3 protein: CASNTLVKGPRQETQYF; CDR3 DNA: TGTGCCAGCAACACCCTCGTCAAGGGCCCGCGGCAAGAGACCCAGTACTTC
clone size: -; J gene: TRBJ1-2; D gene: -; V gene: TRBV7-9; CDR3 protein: CASSLGLYGYTF; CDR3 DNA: TGTGCCAGCAGCTTGGGACTTTATGGCTACACCTTC
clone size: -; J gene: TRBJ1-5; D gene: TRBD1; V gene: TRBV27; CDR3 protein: CASSSGTGGLNQPQHF; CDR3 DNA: TGTGCCAGCAGTTCCGGGACAGGGGGACTGAATCAGCCCCAGCATTTT
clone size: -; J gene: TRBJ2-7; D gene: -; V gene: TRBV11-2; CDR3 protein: CASSSRAGGAYEQYF; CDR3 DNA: TGTGCCAGCAGTTCCCGGGCCGGGGGCGCGTACGAGCAGTACTTC
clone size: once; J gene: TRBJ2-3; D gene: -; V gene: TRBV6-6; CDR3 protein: CASSSDRTAQYF; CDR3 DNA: TGTGCCAGCAGCTCAGACCGAACCGCGCAGTATTTT
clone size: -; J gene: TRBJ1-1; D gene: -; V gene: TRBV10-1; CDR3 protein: CASRRQEKFEAFF; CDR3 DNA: TGCGCCAGCAGACGACAGGAAAAATTTGAAGCTTTCTTT
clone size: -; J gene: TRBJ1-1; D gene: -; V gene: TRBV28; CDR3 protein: CASSFWRVGDTEAFF; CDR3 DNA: TGTGCCAGCAGTTTTTGGAGGGTTGGGGACACTGAAGCTTTCTTT
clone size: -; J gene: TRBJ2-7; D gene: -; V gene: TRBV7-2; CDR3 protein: CASSPRVGLGYEQYF; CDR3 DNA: TGTGCCAGCAGCCCACGTGTAGGGCTTGGCTACGAGCAGTACTTC
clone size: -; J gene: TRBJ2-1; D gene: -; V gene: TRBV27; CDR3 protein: CASMADGNEQFF; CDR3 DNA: TGTGCCAGCATGGCGGACGGCAATGAGCAGTTCTTC
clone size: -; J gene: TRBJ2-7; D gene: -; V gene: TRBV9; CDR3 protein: CASSVAADSSYEQYF; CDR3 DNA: TGTGCCAGCAGCGTAGCTGCGGATAGCTCCTACGAGCAGTACTTC
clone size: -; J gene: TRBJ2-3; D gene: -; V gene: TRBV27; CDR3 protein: CASKSRGMTDTQYF; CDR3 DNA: TGTGCCAGCAAATCGAGGGGGATGACAGATACGCAGTATTTT
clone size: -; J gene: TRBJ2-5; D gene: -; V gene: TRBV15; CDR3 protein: CATSIIGEQETQYF; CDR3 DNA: TGTGCCACCAGCATTATAGGGGAGCAAGAGACCCAGTACTTC
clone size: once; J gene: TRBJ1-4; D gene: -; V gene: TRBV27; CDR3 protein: CASSSQDEGEGEKLFF; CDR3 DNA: TGTGCCAGCAGTTCGCAGGACGAGGGGGAGGGGGAAAAACTGTTTTTT
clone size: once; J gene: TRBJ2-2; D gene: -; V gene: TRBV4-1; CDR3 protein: CASREVQPNTGELFF; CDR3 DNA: TGCGCCAGCAGGGAAGTACAACCGAACACCGGGGAGCTGTTTTTT